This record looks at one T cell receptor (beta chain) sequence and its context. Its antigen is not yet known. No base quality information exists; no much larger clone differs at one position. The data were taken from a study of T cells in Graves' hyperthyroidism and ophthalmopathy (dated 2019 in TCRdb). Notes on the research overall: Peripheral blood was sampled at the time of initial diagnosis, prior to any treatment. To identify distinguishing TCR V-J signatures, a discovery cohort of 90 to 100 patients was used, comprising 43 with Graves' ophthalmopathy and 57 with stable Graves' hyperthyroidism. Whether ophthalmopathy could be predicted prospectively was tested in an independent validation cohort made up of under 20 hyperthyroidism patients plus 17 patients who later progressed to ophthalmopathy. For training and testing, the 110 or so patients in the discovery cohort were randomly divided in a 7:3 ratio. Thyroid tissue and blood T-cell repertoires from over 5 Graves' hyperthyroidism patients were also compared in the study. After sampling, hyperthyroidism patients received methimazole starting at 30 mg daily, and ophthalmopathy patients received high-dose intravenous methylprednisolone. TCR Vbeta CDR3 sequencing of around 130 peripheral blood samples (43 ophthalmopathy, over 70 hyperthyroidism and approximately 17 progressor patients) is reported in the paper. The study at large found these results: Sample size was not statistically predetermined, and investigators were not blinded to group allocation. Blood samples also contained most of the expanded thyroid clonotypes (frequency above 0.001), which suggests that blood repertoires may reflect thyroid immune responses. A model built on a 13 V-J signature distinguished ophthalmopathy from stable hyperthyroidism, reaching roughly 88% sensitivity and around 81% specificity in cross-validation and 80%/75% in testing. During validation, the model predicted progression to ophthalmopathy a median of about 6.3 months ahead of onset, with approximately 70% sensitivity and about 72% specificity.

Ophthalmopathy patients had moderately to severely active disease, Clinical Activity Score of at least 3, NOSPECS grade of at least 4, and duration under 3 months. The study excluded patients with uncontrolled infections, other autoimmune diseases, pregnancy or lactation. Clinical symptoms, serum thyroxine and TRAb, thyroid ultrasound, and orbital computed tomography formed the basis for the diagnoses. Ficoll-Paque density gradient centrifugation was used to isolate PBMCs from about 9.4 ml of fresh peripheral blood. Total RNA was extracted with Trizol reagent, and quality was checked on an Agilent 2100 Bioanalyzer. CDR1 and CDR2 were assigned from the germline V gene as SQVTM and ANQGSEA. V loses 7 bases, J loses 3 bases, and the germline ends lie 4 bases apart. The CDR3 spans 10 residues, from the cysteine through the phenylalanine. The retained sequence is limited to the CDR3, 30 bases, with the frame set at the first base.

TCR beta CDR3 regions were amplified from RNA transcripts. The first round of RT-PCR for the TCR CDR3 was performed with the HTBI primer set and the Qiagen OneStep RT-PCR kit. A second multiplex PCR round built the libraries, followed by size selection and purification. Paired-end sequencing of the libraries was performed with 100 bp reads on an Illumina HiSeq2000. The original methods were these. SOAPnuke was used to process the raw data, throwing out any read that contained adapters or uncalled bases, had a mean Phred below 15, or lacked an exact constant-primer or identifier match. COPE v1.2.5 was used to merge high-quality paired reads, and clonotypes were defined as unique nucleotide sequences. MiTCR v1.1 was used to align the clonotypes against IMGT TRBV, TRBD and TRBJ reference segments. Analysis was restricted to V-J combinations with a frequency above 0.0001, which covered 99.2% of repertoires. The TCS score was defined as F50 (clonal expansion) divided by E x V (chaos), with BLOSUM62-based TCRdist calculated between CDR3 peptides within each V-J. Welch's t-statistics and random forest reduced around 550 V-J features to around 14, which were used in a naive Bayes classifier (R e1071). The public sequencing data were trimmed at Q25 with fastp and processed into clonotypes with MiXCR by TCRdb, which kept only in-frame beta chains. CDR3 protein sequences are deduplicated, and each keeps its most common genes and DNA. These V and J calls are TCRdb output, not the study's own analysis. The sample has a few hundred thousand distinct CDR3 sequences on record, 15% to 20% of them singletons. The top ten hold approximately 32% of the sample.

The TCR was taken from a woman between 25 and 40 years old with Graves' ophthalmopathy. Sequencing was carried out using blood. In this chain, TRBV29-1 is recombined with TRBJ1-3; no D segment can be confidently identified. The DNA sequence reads TGCAGCGCTGGTGGAAACACCATATATTTT. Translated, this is CSAGGNTIYF.